This T cell receptor (beta chain) was documented in a study of T-cell reconstitution after alpha-beta-depleted transplantation in children. Study-wide findings and caveats: The high TCRbeta diversity at day 60 in some patients came from surviving recipient T cells and thymic progenitors. After one year, T-cell counts and TCRbeta diversity mostly came from new T cells. Two months or so post-transplant, alpha-beta T cells reportedly derived from several hundred expanded graft clones.

This clonotype was counted many times. Its antigen is unidentified. Unique molecular identifiers were used in preparing the TCRbeta library. Via MiXCR, TCRdb re-called the PCR reads, giving one row per CDR3 protein. The table records 600,000 or so distinct CDR3 sequences, about 23% of them present only once. The V end lost 5 bases, the J end lost 5 bases, and 12 bases lay between the germline ends. Per the germline V gene, CDR1 is SGHTA and CDR2 is FQGNSA. The CDR3 runs 13 residues. This TCR was sampled from a boy younger than two who had a stem cell transplant for acute myeloid leukemia, so the T cells may come from the graft donor. This sequence joins TRBV7-2 and TRBJ1-2; D not resolved. Material: PBMCs, mostly from graft donor cells, obtained 360 days after TCRalphabeta/CD19-depleted stem cell transplant. DNA for the CDR3: TGTGCCAGCAGCGAGCGGTGGTCTTATGGCTACACCTTC. Translation: CASSERWSYGYTF.